This T cell receptor (beta chain) derives from a study of blood T cell repertoires in COVID-19. Sequenced by immunoSEQ multiplex PCR; TCRdb stores in-frame clones only, minus some. The sample has about 42,000 clones, more than 75% seen once; the top ten hold under 15%. Sequenced material: peripheral blood. The sequence came from a woman in her 70s in a cohort sampled during active COVID-19.

The CDR3 loop is CASSIQGRQPQHF. The CDR3 coding sequence is TGTGCCAGCAGTATACAGGGGCGCCAGCCCCAGCATTTT. The chain links TRBV2 to TRBJ1-5; 7 positions agree with TRBD1. With V trimmed by 5 bases and J by 7 bases, 5 bases remained unmatched. The CDR3 contains 13 residues. Per germline, CDR1 SNHLY and CDR2 FYNNEI.